What follows is one TCR beta chain and its context. The length of the CDR3 is 14 residues. In germline, CDR1 is SGHNT, CDR2 YYREEE (reference sequence). Trimming stripped 4 bases from V and 8 bases from J, with 18 bases between. This sample is part of a study of blood T cell repertoires in COVID-19. Turning to the study itself: Donors in the United States, Italy and Spain gave samples during acute or convalescent COVID-19. From T cells, B-cell-depleted T cells, or PBMCs came the material, which was cDNA or gDNA.

In the 2 weeks before study entry, exposed participants met a COVID-19 case, which was PCR-confirmed or clinician-diagnosed. Source study methods: For nucleated cells, counts were estimated from reference gene primer amplification. Using immunoSEQ multiplex PCR, the repertoire was profiled, and TCRdb retains in-frame clones only, with some absent. V and J calls and clone size follow that table, whereas D and trimming were derived from the DNA. This sample carries 200,000 to 250,000 clones, roughly 85% of them seen once, and the ten largest clones take about 4.8%. V and J are TRBV5-4 and TRBJ1-2; a weak D match, TRBD1 (5 bases). The TCR originated in a woman in her fifties or sixties who had been exposed to COVID-19. The sequenced material came from PBMCs or T cells enriched from blood (not recorded which). The CDR3 nucleotides read TGTGCCAGCAGCCCCTGGGGAGATCGGGGGGGCTACACCTTC. This translates into CASSPWGDRGGYTF. Using reference TRBV5-4 and TRBJ1-2 for the parts outside the CDR3, the full variable domain is ETGVTQSPTHLIKTRGQQVTLRCSSQSGHNTVSWYQQALGQGPQFIFQYYREEENGRGNFPPRFSGLQFPNYSSELNVNALELDDSALYLCASSPWGDRGGYTFGSGTRLTVV.